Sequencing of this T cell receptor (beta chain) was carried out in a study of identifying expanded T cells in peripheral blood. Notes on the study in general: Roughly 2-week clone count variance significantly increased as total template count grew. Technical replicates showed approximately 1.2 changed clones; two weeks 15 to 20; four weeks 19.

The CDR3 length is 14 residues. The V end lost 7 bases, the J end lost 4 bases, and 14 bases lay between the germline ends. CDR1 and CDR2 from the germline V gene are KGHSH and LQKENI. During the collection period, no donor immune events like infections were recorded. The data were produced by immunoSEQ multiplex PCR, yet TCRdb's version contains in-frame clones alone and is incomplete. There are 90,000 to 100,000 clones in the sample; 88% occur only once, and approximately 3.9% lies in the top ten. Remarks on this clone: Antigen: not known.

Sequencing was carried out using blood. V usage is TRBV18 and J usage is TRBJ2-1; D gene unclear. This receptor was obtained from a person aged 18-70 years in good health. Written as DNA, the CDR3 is TGTGCCAGCTTTAAGGATTATTTTTACAATGAGCAGTTCTTC. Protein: CASFKDYFYNEQFF.